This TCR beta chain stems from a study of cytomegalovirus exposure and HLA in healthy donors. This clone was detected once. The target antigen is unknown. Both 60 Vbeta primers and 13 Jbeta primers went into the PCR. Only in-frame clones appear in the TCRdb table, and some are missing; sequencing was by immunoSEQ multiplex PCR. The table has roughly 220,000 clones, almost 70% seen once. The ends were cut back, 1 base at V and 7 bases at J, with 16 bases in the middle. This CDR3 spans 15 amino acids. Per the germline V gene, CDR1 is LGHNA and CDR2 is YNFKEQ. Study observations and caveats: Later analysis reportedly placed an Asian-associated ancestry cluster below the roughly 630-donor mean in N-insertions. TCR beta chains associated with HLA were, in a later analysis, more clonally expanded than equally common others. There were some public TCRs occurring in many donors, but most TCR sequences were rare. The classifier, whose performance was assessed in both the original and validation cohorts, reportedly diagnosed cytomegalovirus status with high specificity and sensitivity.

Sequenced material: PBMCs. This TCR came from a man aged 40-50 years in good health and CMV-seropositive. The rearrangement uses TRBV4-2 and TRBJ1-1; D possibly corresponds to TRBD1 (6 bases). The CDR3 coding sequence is TGTGCCAGCAGCCAAGGCAACAGGGCGAGAAGTGAAGCTTTCTTT. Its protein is CASSQGNRARSEAFF.